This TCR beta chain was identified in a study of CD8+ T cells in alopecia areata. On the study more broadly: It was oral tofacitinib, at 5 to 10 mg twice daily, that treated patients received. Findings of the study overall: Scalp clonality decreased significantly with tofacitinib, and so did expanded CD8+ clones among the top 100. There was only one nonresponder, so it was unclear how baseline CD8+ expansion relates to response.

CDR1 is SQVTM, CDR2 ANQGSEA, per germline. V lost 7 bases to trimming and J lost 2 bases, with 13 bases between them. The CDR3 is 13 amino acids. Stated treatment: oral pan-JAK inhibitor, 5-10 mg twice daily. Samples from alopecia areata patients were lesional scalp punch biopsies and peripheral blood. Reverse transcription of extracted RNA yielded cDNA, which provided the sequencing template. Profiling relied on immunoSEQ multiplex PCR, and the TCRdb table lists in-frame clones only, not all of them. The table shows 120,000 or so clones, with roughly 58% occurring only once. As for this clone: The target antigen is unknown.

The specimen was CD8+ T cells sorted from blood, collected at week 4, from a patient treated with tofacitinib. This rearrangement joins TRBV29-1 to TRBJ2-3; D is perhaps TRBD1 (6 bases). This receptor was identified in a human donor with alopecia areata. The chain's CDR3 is CSAYRAYTDTQYF. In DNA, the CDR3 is TGCAGCGCGTACAGGGCTTACACAGATACGCAGTATTTT.